This TCR beta chain comes out of a study of T cells in narcolepsy. Study overall: Patients with NT1 or NT2 and healthy control donors were enrolled. General study results and limits: Autoreactive HCRT-specific and TRIB2-specific clonotypes were marked in same-patient CSF-versus-blood CD4+ comparisons. Reportedly, autoreactive clonotypes were serially detected in patients' blood but not controls'. No autoreactive T cell clone sequences appeared in some memory CD4+ repertoires.

Trimming cost V 2 bases and J 3 bases, with 15 bases left between them. The germline gives CDR1 MNHNS, CDR2 SASEGT. CDR3 size: 16 residues. Libraries were prepared by immunoSEQ multiplex PCR; TCRdb keeps only in-frame clonotypes and omits some of them. The sample has some 32,000 clones, 65% to 90% seen once. In the case of this clone: Its antigen is not known.

The receptor was derived from a human donor with narcolepsy. The sequencing input was CD45RA- memory CD4+ T cells from PBMCs. The chain employs TRBV6-1 and TRBJ2-3; D is unresolved. The CDR3 DNA reads TGTGCCAGCAGTGAACGTGGGCGGCTCTTAACAGATACGCAGTATTTT. Translation: CASSERGRLLTDTQYF.